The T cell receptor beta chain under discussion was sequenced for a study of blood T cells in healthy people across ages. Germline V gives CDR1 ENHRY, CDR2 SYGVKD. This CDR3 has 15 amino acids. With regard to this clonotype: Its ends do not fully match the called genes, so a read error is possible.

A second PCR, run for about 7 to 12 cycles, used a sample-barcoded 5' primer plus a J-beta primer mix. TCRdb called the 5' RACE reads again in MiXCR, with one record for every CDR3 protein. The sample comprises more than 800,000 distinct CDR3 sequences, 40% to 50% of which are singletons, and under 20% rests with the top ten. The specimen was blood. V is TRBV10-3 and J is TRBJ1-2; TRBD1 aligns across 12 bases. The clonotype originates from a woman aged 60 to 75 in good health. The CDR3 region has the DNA TGTGCCAGCAGTTACGGGACAGGGGGCGCGGATGGCTACACCTTC. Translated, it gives CASSYGTGGADGYTF.